This TCR beta chain originates from a study of sequential checkpoint blockade in melanoma. Study observations and caveats: PD-L1 staining and CD8+ counts, not mutational load, tracked tumor T-cell clonality.

The trim removed 5 bases at V and 10 bases at J, leaving 9 bases unmatched. The germline V gene has CDR1 MDHEN and CDR2 SYDVKM. The CDR3 is 15 residues long. TCRdb's table, derived via immunoSEQ multiplex PCR, lists solely in-frame clones and lacks some. The repertoire consists of a few thousand clones, with about 25% occurring once and the leading ten covering about 19%. The treatment was: randomized to nivolumab then ipilimumab (arm A) or the reverse (arm B). There are a few counts of this clone. Its antigen is unidentified. This sequence was found in a human donor with melanoma. The sequenced sample was tumor tissue (inferred from file names), obtained from a patient given nivolumab and ipilimumab in sequence. The chain carries TRBV28 and TRBJ1-6; TRBD1 matches 9 bases. The CDR3 region is CASSTQDRGRSPLHF. CDR3 nucleotide sequence: TGTGCCAGCAGTACACAGGACAGGGGACGGTCACCCCTCCACTTT.